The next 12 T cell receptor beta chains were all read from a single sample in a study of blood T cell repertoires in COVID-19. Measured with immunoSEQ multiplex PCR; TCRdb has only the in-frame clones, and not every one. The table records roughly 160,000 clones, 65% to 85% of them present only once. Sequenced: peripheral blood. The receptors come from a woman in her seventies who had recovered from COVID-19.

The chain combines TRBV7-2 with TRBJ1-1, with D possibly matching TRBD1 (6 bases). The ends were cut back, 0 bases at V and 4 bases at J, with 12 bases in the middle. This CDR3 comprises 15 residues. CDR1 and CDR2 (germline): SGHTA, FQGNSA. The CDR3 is CASSLAAGDATEAFF. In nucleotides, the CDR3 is TGTGCCAGCAGCTTAGCGGCAGGGGACGCCACTGAAGCTTTCTTT.

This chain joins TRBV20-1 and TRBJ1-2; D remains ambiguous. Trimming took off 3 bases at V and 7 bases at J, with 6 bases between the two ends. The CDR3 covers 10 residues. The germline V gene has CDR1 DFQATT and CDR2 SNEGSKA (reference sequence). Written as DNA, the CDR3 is TGCAGTGCTAGTTTCCGTGGCTACACCTTC. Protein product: CSASFRGYTF.

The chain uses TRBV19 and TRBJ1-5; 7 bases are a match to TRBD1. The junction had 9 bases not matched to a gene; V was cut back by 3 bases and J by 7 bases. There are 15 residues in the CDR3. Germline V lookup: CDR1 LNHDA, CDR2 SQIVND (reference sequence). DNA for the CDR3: TGTGCCAGTAGTATCAGGAGAGGGGGCCTGCAGCCCCAGCATTTT. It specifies CASSIRRGGLQPQHF.

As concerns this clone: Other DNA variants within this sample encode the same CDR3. This CDR3 is CASSPGTSNQPQHF. The CDR3 coding sequence is TGCGCCAGCAGCCCCGGGACAAGCAATCAGCCCCAGCATTTT. The rearrangement links TRBV5-1 to TRBJ1-5, with TRBD1 as a possible D gene (6 bases). The ends were cut back, 4 bases at V and 1 base at J, with 9 bases in the middle. The germline V gene encodes CDR1 SGHRS and CDR2 YFSETQ. This CDR3 contains 14 residues.

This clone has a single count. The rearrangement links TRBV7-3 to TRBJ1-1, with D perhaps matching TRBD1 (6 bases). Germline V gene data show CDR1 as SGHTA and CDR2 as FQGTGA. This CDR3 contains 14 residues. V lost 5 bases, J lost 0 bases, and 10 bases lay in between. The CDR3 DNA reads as TGTGCCAGCAGCCCCACAGGGTTGAACACTGAAGCTTTCTTT. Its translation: CASSPTGLNTEAFF.

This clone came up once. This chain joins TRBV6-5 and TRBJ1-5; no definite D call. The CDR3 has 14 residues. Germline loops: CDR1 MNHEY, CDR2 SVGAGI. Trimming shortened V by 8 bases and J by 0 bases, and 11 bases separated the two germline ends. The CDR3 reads CASLGPYSNQPQHF. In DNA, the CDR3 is TGTGCCAGCCTGGGCCCCTATAGCAATCAGCCCCAGCATTTT.

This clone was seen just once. This chain's CDR3 is CAISAGTSAPNEQFF. The DNA for the CDR3 is TGTGCCATCAGTGCCGGGACTAGCGCACCCAATGAGCAGTTCTTC. The chain carries TRBV10-3 and TRBJ2-1; 10 nucleotides line up with TRBD2. Germline loops: CDR1 ENHRY, CDR2 SYGVKD. V lost 4 bases, J lost 6 bases, and 6 bases stayed unmatched. The CDR3 length is 15 residues.

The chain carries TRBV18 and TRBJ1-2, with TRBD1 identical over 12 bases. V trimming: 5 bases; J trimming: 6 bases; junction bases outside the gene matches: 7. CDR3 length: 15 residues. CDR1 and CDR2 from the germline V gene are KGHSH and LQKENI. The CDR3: CASSIGTGGQDGYTF. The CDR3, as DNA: TGTGCCAGCTCAATCGGGACAGGGGGCCAGGATGGCTACACCTTC.

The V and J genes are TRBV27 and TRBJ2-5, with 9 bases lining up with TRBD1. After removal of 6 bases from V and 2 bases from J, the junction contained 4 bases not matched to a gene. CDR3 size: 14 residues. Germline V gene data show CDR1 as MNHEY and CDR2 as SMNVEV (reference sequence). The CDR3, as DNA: TGTGCCAGCAGCCCGGACAGGGGACAAGAGACCCAGTACTTC. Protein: CASSPDRGQETQYF.

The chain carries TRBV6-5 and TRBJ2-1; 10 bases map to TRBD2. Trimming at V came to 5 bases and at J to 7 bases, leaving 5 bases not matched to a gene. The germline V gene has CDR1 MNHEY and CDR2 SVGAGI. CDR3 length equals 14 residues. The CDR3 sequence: CASSIGTSVNEQFF. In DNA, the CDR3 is TGTGCCAGCAGTATAGGGACTAGCGTGAATGAGCAGTTCTTC.

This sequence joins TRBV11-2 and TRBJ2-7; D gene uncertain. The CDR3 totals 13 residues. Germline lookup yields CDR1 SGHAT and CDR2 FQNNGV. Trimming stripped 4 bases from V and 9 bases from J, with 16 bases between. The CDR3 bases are TGTGCCAGCAGCTCCGCCTCTTGGTCCGGGCAGTACTTC. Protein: CASSSASWSGQYF.

The CDR3 sequence is CASSPWTGERDTQYF. CDR3 nucleotide sequence: TGTGCCAGCAGCCCCTGGACAGGGGAGAGGGATACGCAGTATTTT. The genes are TRBV13 and TRBJ2-3; 9 bases align to TRBD1. Germline assignment: CDR1 PRHDT and CDR2 FYEKMQ (reference sequence). This CDR3 has 15 residues. V lost 5 bases and J lost 6; bases outside the gene matches: 9.